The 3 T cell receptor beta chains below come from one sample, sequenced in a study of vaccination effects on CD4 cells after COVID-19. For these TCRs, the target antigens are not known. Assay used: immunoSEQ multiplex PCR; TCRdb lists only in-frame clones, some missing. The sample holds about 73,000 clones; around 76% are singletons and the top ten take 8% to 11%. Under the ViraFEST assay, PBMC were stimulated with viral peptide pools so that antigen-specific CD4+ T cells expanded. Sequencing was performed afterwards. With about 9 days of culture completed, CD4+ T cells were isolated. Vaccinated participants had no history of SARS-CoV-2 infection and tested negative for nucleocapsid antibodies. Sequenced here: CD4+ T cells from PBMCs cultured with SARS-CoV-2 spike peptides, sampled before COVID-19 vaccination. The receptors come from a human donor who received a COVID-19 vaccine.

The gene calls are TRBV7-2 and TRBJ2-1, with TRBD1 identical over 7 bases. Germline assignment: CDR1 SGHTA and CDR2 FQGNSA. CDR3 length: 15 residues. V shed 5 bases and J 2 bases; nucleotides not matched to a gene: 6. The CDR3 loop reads CASSRYRGTYNEQFF. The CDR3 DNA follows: TGTGCCAGCAGCCGGTACAGGGGCACCTACAATGAGCAGTTCTTC.

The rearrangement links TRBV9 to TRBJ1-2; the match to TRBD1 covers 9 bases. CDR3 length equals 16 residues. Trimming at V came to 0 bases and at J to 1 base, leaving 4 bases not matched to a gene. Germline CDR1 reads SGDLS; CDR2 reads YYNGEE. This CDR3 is CASSVVGQGLNYGYTF. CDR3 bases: TGTGCCAGCAGCGTAGTAGGACAGGGGCTTAACTATGGCTACACCTTC.

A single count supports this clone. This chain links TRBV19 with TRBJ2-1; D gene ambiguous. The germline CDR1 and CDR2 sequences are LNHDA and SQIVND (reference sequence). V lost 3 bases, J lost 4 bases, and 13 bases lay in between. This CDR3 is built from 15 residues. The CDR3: CASSILLFHYNEQFF. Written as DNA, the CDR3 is TGTGCCAGTAGTATCTTACTATTTCATTACAATGAGCAGTTCTTC.